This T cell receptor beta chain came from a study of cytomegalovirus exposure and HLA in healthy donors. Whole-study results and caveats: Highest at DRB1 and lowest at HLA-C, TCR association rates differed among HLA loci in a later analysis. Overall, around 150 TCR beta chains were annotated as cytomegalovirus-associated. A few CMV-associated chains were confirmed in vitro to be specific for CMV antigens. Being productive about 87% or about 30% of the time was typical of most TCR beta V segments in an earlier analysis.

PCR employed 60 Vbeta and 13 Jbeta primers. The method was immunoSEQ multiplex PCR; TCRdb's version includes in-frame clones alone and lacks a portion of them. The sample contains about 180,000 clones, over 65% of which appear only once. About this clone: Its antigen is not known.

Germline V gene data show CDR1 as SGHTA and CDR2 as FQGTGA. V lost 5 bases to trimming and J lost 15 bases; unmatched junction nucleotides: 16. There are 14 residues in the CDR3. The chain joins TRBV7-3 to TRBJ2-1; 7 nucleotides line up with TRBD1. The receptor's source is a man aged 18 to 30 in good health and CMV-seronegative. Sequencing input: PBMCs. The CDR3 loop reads CASSPLHRGGGAFF. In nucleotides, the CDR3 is TGTGCCAGCAGCCCGCTACACAGGGGCGGTGGTGCGTTCTTC.